This entry features one T cell receptor beta chain sequence. This sample was included in a study of blood T cell repertoires in COVID-19. For the study at large: Samples representing acute and convalescent COVID-19 were sourced from the United States, Italy and Spain. Sources were T cells, B-cell-depleted T cells, or PBMCs; the material itself was cDNA or gDNA.

Authors' analysis steps: Amplifying reference gene primers gave estimates of nucleated cell counts. The data were produced by immunoSEQ multiplex PCR, yet TCRdb's version contains in-frame clones alone and is incomplete. The V and J calls and clone size come from that table; D and trimming were worked out from the DNA. In the table there are about 69,000 clones, 79% of which are singletons. CDR1 LNHDA and CDR2 SQIVND come from the germline V gene (reference sequence). The CDR3 is 16 amino acids. Trimming cost V 3 bases and J 4 bases; bases outside gene matches: 9. The sequence was collected from a man aged 55-75 years with acute or convalescent COVID-19. The J gene is TRBJ1-1, the V gene TRBV19; TRBD1 aligns across 9 bases. The sample was peripheral blood. The CDR3 protein is CASSIATGGRVTEAFF. CDR3 DNA sequence: TGTGCCAGTAGTATTGCTACAGGGGGCCGGGTCACTGAAGCTTTCTTT.